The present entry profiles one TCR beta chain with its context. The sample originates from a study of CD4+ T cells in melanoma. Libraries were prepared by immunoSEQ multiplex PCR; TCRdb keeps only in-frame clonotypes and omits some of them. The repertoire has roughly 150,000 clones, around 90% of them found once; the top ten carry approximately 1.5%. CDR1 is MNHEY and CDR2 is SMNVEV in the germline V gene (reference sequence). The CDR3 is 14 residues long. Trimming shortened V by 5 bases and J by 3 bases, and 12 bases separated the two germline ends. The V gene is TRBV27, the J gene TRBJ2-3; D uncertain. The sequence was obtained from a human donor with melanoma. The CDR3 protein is CASSRVVRTDTQYF. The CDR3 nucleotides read TGTGCCAGCAGTCGGGTGGTCAGGACAGATACGCAGTATTTT.